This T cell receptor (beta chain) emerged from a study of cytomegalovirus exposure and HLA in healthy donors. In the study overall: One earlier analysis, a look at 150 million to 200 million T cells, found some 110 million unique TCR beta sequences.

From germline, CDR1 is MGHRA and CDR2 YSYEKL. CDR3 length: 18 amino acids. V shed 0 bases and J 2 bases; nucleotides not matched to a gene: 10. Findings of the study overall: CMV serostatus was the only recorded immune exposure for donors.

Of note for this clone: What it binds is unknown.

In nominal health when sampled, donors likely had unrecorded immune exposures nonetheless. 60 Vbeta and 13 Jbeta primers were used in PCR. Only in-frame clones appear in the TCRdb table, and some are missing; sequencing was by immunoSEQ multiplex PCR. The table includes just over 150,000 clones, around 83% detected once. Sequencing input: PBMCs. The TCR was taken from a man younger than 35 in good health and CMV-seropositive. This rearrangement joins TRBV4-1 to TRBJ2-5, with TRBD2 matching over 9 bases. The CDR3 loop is CASSQDVAGGLLQETQYF. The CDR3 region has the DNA TGCGCCAGCAGCCAAGATGTGGCGGGGGGGCTTTTGCAAGAGACCCAGTACTTC.